The clone carrying this TCR beta chain was observed at least ten times. Its antigen is still unknown. This sample was included in a study of T-cell reconstitution after alpha-beta-depleted transplantation in children. General observations from the study: Once a year had passed after transplant, T-cell counts and diversity came mostly from newly produced T cells.

TCRbeta library construction was performed incorporating unique molecular identifiers. TCRdb analysed the PCR reads with MiXCR anew, one entry per CDR3 protein. The sample lists some 600,000 distinct CDR3 sequences, roughly 13% occurring once. The V gene end was trimmed by 2 bases and the J gene end by 6 bases; junction bases not matched to a gene: 3. Germline assignment: CDR1 SGHTA and CDR2 FQGTGA. The CDR3 contains 15 residues. The sequence derives from a male patient under 18 who had a stem cell transplant for acute myeloid leukemia, so the T cells may come from the graft donor. V and J are TRBV7-3 and TRBJ2-1, with 11 bases that match TRBD2. The sequences come from PBMCs, mostly from graft donor cells, collected 360 days after TCRalphabeta/CD19-depleted stem cell transplant. DNA for the CDR3: TGTGCCAGCAGCTTAGGACTAGCGGGCCCCAATGAGCAGTTCTTC. This encodes CASSLGLAGPNEQFF.